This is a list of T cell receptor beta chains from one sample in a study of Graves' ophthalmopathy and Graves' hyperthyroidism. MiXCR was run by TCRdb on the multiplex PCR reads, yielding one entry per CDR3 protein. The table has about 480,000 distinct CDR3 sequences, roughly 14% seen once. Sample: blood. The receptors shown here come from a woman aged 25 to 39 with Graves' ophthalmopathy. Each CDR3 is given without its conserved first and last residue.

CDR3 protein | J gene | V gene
ASSLSRSPGNTIY | TRBJ1-3 | TRBV11-2
ASSRVNTEAF | TRBJ1-1 | TRBV6-5
AWSTSQGEQPQH | TRBJ1-5 | TRBV30
ASSLVGQGFYGYT | TRBJ1-2 | TRBV7-2
ASSLVGGRTEAC | TRBJ1-1 | TRBV12-3/TRBV12-4
ASISVSDGYT | TRBJ1-2 | TRBV2
ASSLERRTEAF | TRBJ1-1 | TRBV11-2
ATSREPGGETKY | TRBJ2-5 | TRBV15
ASRPTGFGGEPF | TRBJ2-2 | TRBV6-1
SASGDRGPNGYT | TRBJ1-2 | TRBV20-1
ASSPDGIYGYT | TRBJ1-2 | TRBV12-3/TRBV12-4
SVGGLGHTEAF | TRBJ1-1 | TRBV20-1
ASNPTDSAYEQY | TRBJ2-7 | TRBV6-2/TRBV6-3
AWSQYRGVRYEQY | TRBJ2-7 | TRBV30
AWSRKVNGELF | TRBJ2-2 | TRBV30
ASSRSDSGPGYT | TRBJ1-2 | TRBV6-2/TRBV6-3
ASSVGQGTEAF | TRBJ1-1 | TRBV9
AISRDRGGGGYEQY | TRBJ2-7 | TRBV10-3
ASSYLDRGTETQY | TRBJ2-5 | TRBV6-5
ASSEEVERPQETQY | TRBJ2-5 | TRBV6-1
ASSLGDTEAF | TRBJ1-1 | TRBV12-3/TRBV12-4
ASSLRREQGEQY | TRBJ2-7 | TRBV12-3/TRBV12-4
ASGAQSRGNNSPLH | TRBJ1-6 | TRBV6-1
ASSQTGVGQNTGELF | TRBJ2-2 | TRBV28
AWRAPGTVAETQY | TRBJ2-5 | TRBV30
ATLPYTGQANYEQY | TRBJ2-7 | TRBV6-5
ASSLAPGLKAF | TRBJ1-1 | TRBV12-3/TRBV12-4
SARGDRLEAF | TRBJ1-1 | TRBV20-1
SAEETSFVSYEQY | TRBJ2-7 | TRBV20-1
ATRKEGALTCATEAF | TRBJ1-1 | TRBV24-1
ASSLWSTGDPGANVLT | TRBJ2-6 | TRBV28
ASRPTGQVGNQPQH | TRBJ1-5 | TRBV7-8
ASSPPGLFPQVAF | TRBJ1-1 | TRBV6-5